This T cell receptor beta chain was sequenced for a study of low-dose radiotherapy and immunotherapy resistance in tumors. Whole-study context: Every two weeks patients got nivolumab 240 mg flat dose, plus ipilimumab 1 mg/kg every six weeks, intravenously.

TRAV- and TRBV-specific primers, spanning alpha and beta chains, primed first-strand cDNA. PCR amplification of the TCRs was performed with Phusion for 20 PCR cycles, and it relied on a constant-region primer together with a V-primer adapter. One entry per CDR3 protein results from TCRdb running MiXCR on the reads. The sample holds approximately 90,000 distinct CDR3 sequences; 9.4% are singletons and the top ten take 0.8% to 1.3%. Germline assignment: CDR1 SEHNR and CDR2 FQNEAQ (reference sequence). Trimming stripped 10 bases from V and 0 bases from J, with 10 bases between. The CDR3 length is 12 residues. Specified time point: before trial treatment. The donors' regimen was nivolumab, ipilimumab, aspirin, low-dose cyclophosphamide and low-dose radiotherapy.

The source of this sequence is a male donor with prostate cancer. The V and J genes are TRBV7-9 and TRBJ2-7; a possible D gene is TRBD1 (6 bases). The source was PBMCs, collected before treatment. CDR3 sequence: CATGDNSYEQYF. In DNA form, the CDR3 reads TGTGCCACCGGGGACAACTCCTACGAGCAGTACTTC.